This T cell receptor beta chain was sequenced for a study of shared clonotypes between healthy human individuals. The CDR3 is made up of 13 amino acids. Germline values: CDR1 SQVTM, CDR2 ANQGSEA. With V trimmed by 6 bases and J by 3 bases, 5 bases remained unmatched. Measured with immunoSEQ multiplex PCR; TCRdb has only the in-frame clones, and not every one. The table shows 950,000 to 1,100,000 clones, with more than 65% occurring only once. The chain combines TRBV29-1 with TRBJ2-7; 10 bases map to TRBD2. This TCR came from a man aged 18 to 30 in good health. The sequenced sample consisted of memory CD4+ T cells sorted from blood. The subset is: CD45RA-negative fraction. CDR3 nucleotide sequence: TGCAGCGTGTCTAGCGGGAGTGGCTACGAGCAGTACTTC. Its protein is CSVSSGSGYEQYF.